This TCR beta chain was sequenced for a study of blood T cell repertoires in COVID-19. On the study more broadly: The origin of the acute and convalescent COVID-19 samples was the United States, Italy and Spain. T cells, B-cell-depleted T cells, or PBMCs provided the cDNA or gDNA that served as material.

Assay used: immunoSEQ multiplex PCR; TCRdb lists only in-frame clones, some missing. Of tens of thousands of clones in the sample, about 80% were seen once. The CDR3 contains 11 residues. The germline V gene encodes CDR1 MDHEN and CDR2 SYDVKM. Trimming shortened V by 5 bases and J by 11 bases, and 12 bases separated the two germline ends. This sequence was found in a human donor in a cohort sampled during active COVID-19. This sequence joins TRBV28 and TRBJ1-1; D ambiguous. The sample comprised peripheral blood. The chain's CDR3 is CASSHQWRAFF. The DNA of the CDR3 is TGTGCCAGCAGTCACCAATGGAGGGCTTTCTTT.